This T cell receptor (beta chain) is from a study of regulatory T cells in long-lasting Graves disease. Study results and limitations: Shared public clonotypes totalled about 2,800 in persistent patients, compared with about a thousand in new patients.

This CDR3 has 15 amino acids. After removal of 2 bases from V and 8 bases from J, the junction contained 5 bases not matched to a gene. CDR1 is LGHDT, CDR2 YNNKEL, per germline (reference sequence). The sample holds many counts of this clonotype. No antigen is known for it. Documented time point: newly diagnosed GD, antithyroid drugs for less than 3 months. Making the TCR library involved RNA that had been extracted from PBMCs. Arm-PCR with iRepertoire HTBI primers amplified the CDR3 regions for these TCR beta libraries. TCRdb passed the multiplex PCR reads through MiXCR, listing each CDR3 protein once. The sample holds roughly 560,000 distinct CDR3 sequences, around 16% seen once. The data also belong to a second study, concerning T cells in Graves' hyperthyroidism and ophthalmopathy. As reported in that work: Patients counted as stable if ophthalmopathy did not develop within 18 months. HTBI primers were employed in a first-round RT-PCR of the TCR CDR3. Most thyroid clonotypes with frequency above 0.001 were detected in blood.

The V and J genes are TRBV3-1 and TRBJ1-4; 10 bases fit TRBD1. The origin of this receptor is a woman aged 40 to 65 with Graves disease. Sequenced material: peripheral blood mononuclear cells (PBMCs), taken at new diagnosis, from a patient treated with antithyroid drugs. CDR3 bases: TGTGCCAGCAGCCAAATGACAGGGGGCAAGGAAAAACTGTTTTTT. Amino acids: CASSQMTGGKEKLFF.